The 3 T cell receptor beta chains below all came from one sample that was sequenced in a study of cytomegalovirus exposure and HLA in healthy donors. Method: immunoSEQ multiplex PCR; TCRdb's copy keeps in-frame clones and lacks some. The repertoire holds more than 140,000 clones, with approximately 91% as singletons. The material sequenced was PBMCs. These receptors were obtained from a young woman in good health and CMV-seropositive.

The CDR3 reads CASTRTGKETQYF. CDR3 DNA: TGTGCCAGCACCAGGACAGGGAAAGAGACCCAGTACTTC. V is TRBV6-5 and J is TRBJ2-5, with 8 bases aligning to TRBD1. Germline CDR1 reads MNHEY; CDR2 reads SVGAGI. The CDR3 has 13 amino acids. V shed 7 bases and J 3 bases; nucleotides not matched to a gene: 4.

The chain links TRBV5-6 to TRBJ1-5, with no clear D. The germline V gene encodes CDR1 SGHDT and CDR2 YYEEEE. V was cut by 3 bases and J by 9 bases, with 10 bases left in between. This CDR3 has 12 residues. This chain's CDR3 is CASSSGEGPQHF. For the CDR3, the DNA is TGTGCCAGCAGCTCCGGGGAAGGGCCCCAGCATTTT.

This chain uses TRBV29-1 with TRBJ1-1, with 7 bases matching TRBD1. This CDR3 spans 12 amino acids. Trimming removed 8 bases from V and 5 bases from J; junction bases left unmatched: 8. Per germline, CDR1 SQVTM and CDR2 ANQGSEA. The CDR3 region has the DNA TGCAGCTCAAAGACAGGGAGGACTGAAGCTTTCTTT. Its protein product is CSSKTGRTEAFF.